Each of the 32 T cell receptor beta chains below was sequenced from the same sample in a study of identical twins. TCRdb reanalysed the 5' RACE reads using MiXCR and keeps one entry per CDR3 protein. This sample has hundreds of thousands of distinct CDR3 sequences, with 18% found just once. The same sample was also studied in work on T cells expressing NK-cell markers.

Sequencing input: PBMCs. The receptors were gathered from a woman aged 18-35 years in good health.

The J gene is TRBJ2-1, the V gene TRBV4-1, with TRBD2 matching 7 bases. Per germline, CDR1 MGHRA and CDR2 YSYEKL. J lost 9 bases, V lost 3 bases, and 8 bases had no gene match. The CDR3 extends over 14 amino acids. This CDR3 reads CASSHPLPGGEQFF. In nucleotides, the CDR3 is TGCGCCAGCAGCCATCCCTTACCGGGAGGTGAGCAGTTCTTC.

The chain couples TRBV15 to TRBJ2-3; the D gene is possibly TRBD1 (5 bases). Germline V gives CDR1 LNHNV, CDR2 YYDKDF (reference sequence). This CDR3 has 16 residues. Between the trimmed V and J ends, which lost 0 bases and 3 bases, there was a span of 13 bases. The CDR3 reads CATSREVGLGTDTQYF. CDR3 DNA sequence: TGTGCCACCAGCAGAGAGGTGGGGCTCGGGACAGATACGCAGTATTTT.

The chain recombines TRBV27 with TRBJ2-1; possibly TRBD2 for D (5 bases). This CDR3 comprises 15 residues. V lost 4 bases and J 5 bases, leaving 15 bases between the germline ends. CDR1 is MNHEY and CDR2 is SMNVEV in the germline V gene (reference sequence). In nucleotides, the CDR3 is TGTGCCAGCAGTTCTTGGAGGACGGCCGACAATGAGCAGTTCTTC. It encodes CASSSWRTADNEQFF.

This clonotype occurred a few times. The chain links TRBV20-1 to TRBJ2-1; no clear D gene. The germline V gene encodes CDR1 DFQATT and CDR2 SNEGSKA (reference sequence). V lost 5 bases to trimming and J lost 8 bases, with 13 bases between them. The CDR3 has 12 residues. As DNA, the CDR3 is TGCAGTGCTCGTGAGACTTGGGATGAGCAGTTCTTC. Amino acids: CSARETWDEQFF.

This clonotype showed up just a few times. The gene calls are TRBV20-1 and TRBJ2-3; 8 bases agree with TRBD2. Trimming took 6 bases from V and 3 from J; bases not matched to a gene: 8. CDR3 length: 14 residues. CDR1 is DFQATT, CDR2 SNEGSKA, per germline (reference sequence). The DNA for the CDR3 is TGCAGTGCCGTGGCGGGAGGTCGAACAGATACGCAGTATTTT. It encodes CSAVAGGRTDTQYF.

The CDR3 DNA reads TGTGCCAGCTCTGGGGAACATTCACCCCTCCACTTT. It is translated as CASSGEHSPLHF. The rearrangement links TRBV18 to TRBJ1-6; D not resolved. The CDR3 runs to 12 residues. Germline-derived CDR1 and CDR2 are KGHSH and LQKENI. V lost 6 bases to trimming and J lost 8 bases, with 8 bases between them. The variable domain in full, completed from reference TRBV18 and TRBJ1-6, reads NAGVMQNPRHLVRRRGQEARLRCSPMKGHSHVYWYRQLPEEGLKFMVYLQKENIIDESGMPKERFSAEFPKEGPSILRIQQVVRGDSAAYFCASSGEHSPLHFGNGTRLTVT.

This clonotype was counted a few times. The chain couples TRBV27 to TRBJ1-6; D is undetermined. The ends were cut back, 2 bases at V and 5 bases at J, with 10 bases in the middle. Germline V CDR1 and CDR2: MNHEY, SMNVEV (reference sequence). This CDR3 is 15 amino acids long. Here the CDR3 reads CASSLTALHNSPLHF. The DNA of the CDR3 is TGTGCCAGCAGTTTAACGGCACTACATAATTCACCCCTCCACTTT.

The CDR3, as DNA: TGCAGCGCGGGGACGGGACAGGGCTGGAATGAGCAGTTCTTC. The encoded protein is CSAGTGQGWNEQFF. The J gene is TRBJ2-1, the V gene TRBV29-1; 9 bases map to TRBD1. Germline V gene sequence: CDR1 SQVTM, CDR2 ANQGSEA. Trimming removed 7 bases from V and 7 bases from J; junction bases left unmatched: 11. The length of the CDR3 is 14 residues.

Only a few counts were recorded for this clonotype. The chain links TRBV6-2 or TRBV6-3 to TRBJ2-1; D may be TRBD2 (5 bases). The germline V gene encodes CDR1 MNHEY and CDR2 SVGEGT. V lost 6 bases to trimming and J lost 0 bases, with 18 bases between them. The CDR3 length is 17 residues. CDR3 nucleotides: TGTGCCAGCAGATTCACGCCTAGCTCGAGCTCCTACAATGAGCAGTTCTTC. Residues: CASRFTPSSSSYNEQFF.

The V and J genes are TRBV6-4 and TRBJ2-2; D is possibly TRBD2 (5 bases). Trimming cost V 2 bases and J 4 bases, with 8 bases left between them. Germline CDR1 and CDR2: MRHNA and SNTAGT. The CDR3 has 14 amino acids. CDR3 loop: CASSDEGFTGELFF. The CDR3 coding sequence is TGTGCCAGCAGTGACGAGGGTTTCACCGGGGAGCTGTTTTTT.

Only a few counts were recorded for this clonotype. The chain recombines TRBV9 with TRBJ1-5, with D uncertain. The CDR3 is 13 amino acids. Germline V lookup: CDR1 SGDLS, CDR2 YYNGEE. V dropped 2 bases and J dropped 6 bases, with 9 bases sitting between them. The CDR3, as DNA: TGTGCCAGCAGCGTGGGTGCCACTCAGCCCCAGCATTTT. Translation gives CASSVGATQPQHF.

This clonotype was seen a few times. V and J are TRBV20-1 and TRBJ1-5; perhaps TRBD1 as D (5 bases). The V end lost 1 base, the J end lost 12 bases, and 13 bases lay between the germline ends. The CDR3 loop spans 12 amino acids. Germline lookup yields CDR1 DFQATT and CDR2 SNEGSKA (reference sequence). The CDR3 nucleotides read TGCAGTGCTAGAGTGGGGGGGGGATTCCAGCATTTT. Translated: CSARVGGGFQHF.

The V gene is TRBV10-3, the J gene TRBJ2-7; D is perhaps TRBD1 (6 bases). V lost 10 bases and J lost 2, with 21 bases in between. Germline loops: CDR1 ENHRY, CDR2 SYGVKD. The CDR3 is 15 residues long. This CDR3 is CATGDTTQAPYEQYF. CDR3 bases: TGTGCCACCGGGGACACCACACAAGCGCCCTACGAGCAGTACTTC.

This clonotype was counted only a few times. The chain carries TRBV9 and TRBJ2-1, with D possibly TRBD1 on 5 matching bases. Per germline, CDR1 SGDLS and CDR2 YYNGEE. CDR3 size: 16 residues. V dropped 0 bases and J dropped 3 bases, with 13 bases sitting between them. DNA of the CDR3: TGTGCCAGCAGCGTAGGGGAAGGGGCCCTCTACAATGAGCAGTTCTTC. Amino acid sequence: CASSVGEGALYNEQFF.

The V gene is TRBV6-1, the J gene TRBJ2-7; perhaps TRBD2 as D (5 bases). This CDR3 region has 16 residues. V was shortened by 5 bases and J by 0 bases, with 17 bases between the two germline ends. Germline CDR1 is MNHNS and CDR2 is SASEGT. This CDR3 is CASSPARAFISYEQYF. In nucleotides, the CDR3 is TGTGCCAGCAGTCCGGCGCGGGCCTTCATCTCCTACGAGCAGTACTTC.

The rearrangement links TRBV13 to TRBJ1-2; D gene unclear. The CDR3 runs to 15 residues. Germline V gene lookup returns CDR1 PRHDT and CDR2 FYEKMQ (reference sequence). V shed 7 bases and J shed 2 bases, with 17 bases lying between them. This CDR3 reads CASTSGLTPNYGYTF. The CDR3, as DNA: TGTGCCAGCACCTCCGGACTCACGCCAAACTATGGCTACACCTTC.

This clonotype was counted a few times. The gene calls are TRBV29-1 and TRBJ1-2; weak D call: TRBD1 (5 bases). The germline V gene has CDR1 SQVTM and CDR2 ANQGSEA. V lost 7 bases and J lost 2, with 11 bases in between. There are 12 residues in the CDR3. DNA for the CDR3: TGCAGCGGGGGCAGGGAGAACTATGGCTACACCTTC. It specifies CSGGRENYGYTF.

This chain uses TRBV5-5 with TRBJ2-1; a possible D gene is TRBD2 (6 bases). This CDR3 is 17 amino acids long. V dropped 7 bases and J dropped 4 bases, with 24 bases sitting between them. Germline lookup yields CDR1 SGHKS and CDR2 YYEKEE (reference sequence). CDR3 DNA sequence: TGTGCCAGCGGGCCATATCCTAGCGACCGTTATTACAATGAGCAGTTCTTC. The encoded protein is CASGPYPSDRYYNEQFF.

The chain has TRBV12-3 or TRBV12-4 and TRBJ2-3; unclear D gene. The CDR3 loop spans 11 amino acids. V was trimmed by 5 bases and J by 5 bases, leaving 5 bases between them. CDR3 bases: TGTGCCAGCAGTGCTCGAGATACGCAGTATTTT. Encoded protein: CASSARDTQYF.

V and J are TRBV12-3 or TRBV12-4 and TRBJ1-2, with D unresolved. CDR3 length: 11 amino acids. V lost 8 bases and J lost 7, with 11 bases in between. CDR3 DNA sequence: TGTGCCAGCCGATCCGAGGGTGGCTACACCTTC. Translation: CASRSEGGYTF.

This clonotype came up a few times. CDR3 in amino acids: CASSRDLYDEQYF. In nucleotides, the CDR3 is TGTGCCAGCAGCAGGGACTTGTACGACGAGCAGTACTTC. The genes are TRBV12-3 or TRBV12-4 and TRBJ2-7, with a possible D match to TRBD2 (6 bases). The CDR3 extends over 13 amino acids. V lost 6 bases and J lost 5, with 14 bases in between.

This clonotype showed up just a few times. This chain uses TRBV3-1 with TRBJ2-7; the match to TRBD1 covers 8 bases. The V and J ends lost 2 bases and 1 base, in that order; junction bases with no gene match: 7. The CDR3 covers 16 residues. CDR1 LGHDT and CDR2 YNNKEL come from the germline V gene (reference sequence). The CDR3 DNA sequence: TGTGCCAGCAGCCAAAGGGGGAGGACAGGGTCCTACGAGCAGTACTTC. This sequence encodes CASSQRGRTGSYEQYF.

In its sample, this clonotype was seen a few times. The gene calls are TRBV20-1 and TRBJ2-5; D is undetermined. The CDR3 length is 10 residues. Germline lookup yields CDR1 DFQATT and CDR2 SNEGSKA (reference sequence). CDR3 in DNA: TGCGGGTGTGGTGGCGAGACCCAGTACTTC. The encoded protein is CGCGGETQYF.

The sample holds a few counts of this clonotype. V usage is TRBV5-1 and J usage is TRBJ2-7; D gene uncertain. This CDR3 contains 14 residues. Between the trimmed V and J ends, which lost 3 bases and 5 bases, there was a span of 15 bases. In germline, CDR1 is SGHRS, CDR2 YFSETQ. Written as DNA, the CDR3 is TGCGCCAGCAGCTCCCTAACTACTTGGGACGAGCAGTACTTC. It translates to CASSSLTTWDEQYF.

The rearrangement uses TRBV20-1 and TRBJ2-7; 11 bases align to TRBD2. After removal of 2 bases from V and 7 bases from J, the junction contained 10 bases not matched to a gene. CDR1 and CDR2 from the germline V gene are DFQATT and SNEGSKA (reference sequence). The CDR3 loop spans 15 amino acids. The CDR3 region is CSARTGTSGRGEQYF. Written as DNA, the CDR3 is TGCAGTGCTAGAACGGGGACTAGCGGTAGAGGAGAGCAGTACTTC.

V usage is TRBV6-5 and J usage is TRBJ1-6; D may be TRBD1 (5 bases). This CDR3 has 14 amino acids. V dropped 2 bases and J dropped 8 bases, with 10 bases sitting between them. Per the germline V gene, CDR1 is MNHEY and CDR2 is SVGAGI. The CDR3 loop is CASSYAGTHSPLHF. The DNA of the CDR3 is TGTGCCAGCAGTTACGCCGGGACCCATTCACCCCTCCACTTT.

The chain has TRBV20-1 and TRBJ2-1, with TRBD1 as a possible D gene (6 bases). Germline CDR1 and CDR2: DFQATT and SNEGSKA (reference sequence). The CDR3 runs 19 residues. For the CDR3, the DNA is TGCAGGGATAGCGTAGGGGGTGGTACGCATGAGGACTCCTACAATGAGCAGTTCTTC. It codes for CRDSVGGGTHEDSYNEQFF.

The CDR3 loop is CAISLLASGDNEQFF. CDR3 bases: TGTGCCATCAGCCTCCTAGCTTCGGGGGACAATGAGCAGTTCTTC. The chain is built from TRBV10-3 and TRBJ2-1; the D gene is possibly TRBD2 (6 bases). Trimming removed 6 bases at V and 5 bases at J, with 17 bases between. Germline V gene lookup returns CDR1 ENHRY and CDR2 SYGVKD. The CDR3 has 15 residues.

The chain carries TRBV9 and TRBJ2-3; unclear D gene. The CDR3 is 15 residues long. Trimming removed 3 bases from V and 0 bases from J, with 11 bases in between. Germline CDR1 and CDR2: SGDLS and YYNGEE. The DNA of the CDR3 is TGTGCCAGCAGCGGAAGAGCCTCTAGCACAGATACGCAGTATTTT. Translated, it gives CASSGRASSTDTQYF.

To note about this clonotype: A much larger clone lies a single base off, so this may be a read error. The chain recombines TRBV20-1 with TRBJ2-3; D gene uncertain. V was cut by 3 bases and J by 7 bases, with 20 bases left in between. Looked up from germline, CDR1 is DFQATT and CDR2 is SNEGSKA (reference sequence). The CDR3 runs 15 residues. CDR3 sequence (DNA): TGCAGTGCTAGGGCAAACAGTGGTCTCATGAATACGCAGTATTTT. Translating it yields CSARANSGLMNTQYF.

This clonotype was picked up many times. The gene calls are TRBV7-3 and TRBJ2-1; D is ambiguous. V dropped 5 bases and J dropped 8 bases, with 16 bases sitting between them. The germline V gene encodes CDR1 SGHTA and CDR2 FQGTGA. The CDR3 is 14 amino acids. The CDR3 region has the DNA TGTGCCAGCAGCCCTGCCCCCGCTAGGGATGAGCAGTTCTTC. This encodes CASSPAPARDEQFF.

This clonotype was recorded a few times. The J gene is TRBJ1-6, the V gene TRBV20-1; the D gene is possibly TRBD1 (6 bases). CDR3 size: 13 residues. Germline CDR1 and CDR2: DFQATT and SNEGSKA (reference sequence). V gave up 6 bases and J gave up 8 bases, with 14 bases separating them. CDR3 in amino acids: CSARTGRDSPLHF. CDR3 DNA: TGCAGTGCCCGAACAGGGAGGGATTCACCCCTCCACTTT.